What follows is one T cell receptor beta chain and its context. Trimming pared 0 bases from V and 5 bases from J, leaving 16 bases between. The CDR3 has 16 residues. Looked up from germline, CDR1 is LGHNA and CDR2 is YSLEER. This specimen comes from a study of T-cell reconstitution after alpha-beta-depleted transplantation in children. Preparing the TCRbeta library involved the use of unique molecular identifiers. TCRdb called the PCR reads again in MiXCR, with one record for every CDR3 protein. Here the sample spans around 680,000 distinct CDR3 sequences, roughly 15% being singletons. The TCR originated in a human donor who donated a stem cell graft to a child with acute myeloid leukemia. The specimen comprised PBMCs from the stem cell graft donor, sampled from the stem cell graft. V and J are TRBV4-3 and TRBJ1-2; D perhaps matches TRBD1 (5 bases). The CDR3 here is CASSQDDGAGKYGYTF. DNA of the CDR3: TGCGCCAGCAGCCAAGATGACGGGGCAGGAAAATATGGCTACACCTTC.